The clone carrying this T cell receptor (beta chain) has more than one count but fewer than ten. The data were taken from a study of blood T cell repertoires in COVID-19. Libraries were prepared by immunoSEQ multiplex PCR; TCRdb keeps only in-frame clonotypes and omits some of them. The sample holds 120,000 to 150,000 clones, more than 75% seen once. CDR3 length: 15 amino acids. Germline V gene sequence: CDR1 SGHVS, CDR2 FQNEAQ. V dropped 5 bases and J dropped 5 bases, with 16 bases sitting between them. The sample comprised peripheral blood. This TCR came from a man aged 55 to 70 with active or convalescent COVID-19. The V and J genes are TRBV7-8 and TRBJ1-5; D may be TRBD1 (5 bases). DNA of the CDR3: TGTGCCAGCAGCCTGATTACAGGTATTCATCAGCCCCAGCATTTT. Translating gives CASSLITGIHQPQHF.